This T cell receptor (beta chain) appears in the sequencing data of a study of post-analysis software for immune sequencing data. The wider study: Some patients lacked subtype; others had relapsing-remitting, secondary progressive or progressive-relapsing disease. Findings and caveats of the study: Same-batch samples co-clustered strongly by F measure. Controls had lower frequencies than patients of 4 or 5 TRBV segments, which included TRBV5-6, TRBV5-1 and TRBV20-1. Compared with controls, patients showed significantly lower normalized Chao1 diversity.

Remarks on this clonotype: Its antigen is currently unknown.

Prepared TCR beta cDNA libraries contained unique molecular identifiers. There were about 1 to 10 million T cells, and approximately 500,000 cDNA molecules came from them. Via MiXCR, TCRdb re-called the PCR reads, giving one row per CDR3 protein. The sample consists of about 150,000 distinct CDR3 sequences, about 30% of them appearing once. The germline gives CDR1 SGHAT, CDR2 FQNNGV. The CDR3 is 17 residues long. J gave up 6 bases and V 2 bases, and 7 bases lay outside the gene matches. The V gene is TRBV11-2, the J gene TRBJ2-1; 13 nucleotides line up with TRBD2. The sequenced material came from blood. This clonotype was obtained from a girl aged 5 to 17 with multiple sclerosis. In nucleotides, the CDR3 is TGTGCCAGCAGCTTAATCTTACTAGCGGGAGGGCCCAATGAGCAGTTCTTC. It codes for CASSLILLAGGPNEQFF.